Presented here are 18 T cell receptor beta chains from one specimen sequenced in a study of beta chain features in type 1 diabetes. Every isolated RNA sample was fully reverse transcribed, so sequencing captured expressed TCRB transcripts. Sequenced by immunoSEQ multiplex PCR; TCRdb stores in-frame clones only, minus some. Here the sample spans under 550,000 clones, roughly 10% being singletons. The material sequenced was naive CD4+ T cells from blood. The receptors were sampled from a woman between 18 and 30 years old in good health.

This clone was recorded only once. The same CDR3 is also encoded by other DNA sequences in this sample. This chain links TRBV5-4 with TRBJ2-3; possible D gene TRBD2, 6 bases. The germline V gene has CDR1 SGHNT and CDR2 YYREEE (reference sequence). Deletions cut 0 bases from V and 1 base from J, with 9 bases between. CDR3 length: 15 amino acids. This CDR3 is CASSLAGGGTDTQYF. The DNA for the CDR3 is TGTGCCAGCAGCTTGGCTGGCGGGGGCACAGATACGCAGTATTTT.

The genes are TRBV4-3 and TRBJ2-6; unclear D gene. Germline values: CDR1 LGHNA, CDR2 YSLEER. V gave up 3 bases and J gave up 0 bases, with 9 bases separating them. There are 16 residues in the CDR3. CDR3 nucleotides: TGCGCCAGCAGCCATCTACACGGCTCTGGGGCCAACGTCCTGACTTTC. Protein sequence: CASSHLHGSGANVLTF.

The V gene is TRBV7-2, the J gene TRBJ2-2; D perhaps matches TRBD1 (6 bases). CDR1 and CDR2 from the germline V gene are SGHTA and FQGNSA. The germline V and J ends were trimmed by 3 bases and 0 bases, with 8 bases remaining between them. The CDR3 runs to 15 residues. DNA for the CDR3: TGTGCCAGCAGCTTCAGGGGCGCGAACACCGGGGAGCTGTTTTTT. The encoded protein is CASSFRGANTGELFF.

This clone has only a few counts. The gene calls are TRBV2 and TRBJ1-2; maybe TRBD1 (5 bases). V lost 3 bases to trimming and J lost 10 bases, with 12 bases between them. Germline V gives CDR1 SNHLY, CDR2 FYNNEI. The CDR3 is 12 amino acids. The CDR3 region is CASSDRQWAYTF. CDR3 in DNA: TGTGCCAGCAGTGACAGACAGTGGGCCTACACCTTC.

This clone was picked up a small number of times. This sequence joins TRBV7-9 and TRBJ2-7; D gene uncertain. V shed 3 bases and J shed 4 bases, with 10 bases lying between them. The V gene's germline CDR1 is SEHNR and CDR2 FQNEAQ (reference sequence). The CDR3 loop spans 13 amino acids. CDR3 region: CASSLGSDYEQYF. In nucleotides, the CDR3 is TGTGCCAGCAGCTTGGGTTCAGATTACGAGCAGTACTTC. Full variable domain (remainder filled in from reference TRBV7-9 and TRBJ2-7): DTGVSQNPRHKITKRGQNVTFRCDPISEHNRLYWYRQTLGQGPEFLTYFQNEAQLEKSRLLSDRFSAERPKGSFSTLEIQRTEQGDSAMYLCASSLGSDYEQYFGPGTRLTVT.

This clone has a handful of counts. This chain uses TRBV7-9 with TRBJ2-2; 9 bases match TRBD1. Germline loops: CDR1 SEHNR, CDR2 FQNEAQ (reference sequence). The CDR3 length is 14 residues. J gave up 5 bases and V 5 bases, and 3 bases lay outside the gene matches. The CDR3 bases are TGTGCCAGCAGCCCAGGACAGGGGACCGGGGAGCTGTTTTTT. Its translation is CASSPGQGTGELFF.

The chain couples TRBV5-1 to TRBJ2-2; D is perhaps TRBD1 (6 bases). There are 15 residues in the CDR3. Trimming took off 1 base at V and 3 bases at J, with 10 bases between the two ends. From germline, CDR1 is SGHRS and CDR2 YFSETQ. The CDR3 coding sequence is TGCGCCAGCAGCTTGACCAGGGGATACACCGGGGAGCTGTTTTTT. Its translation: CASSLTRGYTGELFF.

This clone was detected a few times. The chain combines TRBV7-2 with TRBJ2-1; unclear D gene. CDR3 size: 13 residues. Germline CDR1 and CDR2: SGHTA and FQGNSA. Trimming left V 1 base short and J 5 bases short, with 6 bases between. CDR3 region: CASSLVFHNEQFF. In nucleotides, the CDR3 is TGTGCCAGCAGCTTAGTCTTCCACAATGAGCAGTTCTTC.

This clone turned up a few times. The chain carries TRBV28 and TRBJ2-5; D gene uncertain. The CDR3 is 14 amino acids. V shed 5 bases and J shed 5 bases, with 15 bases lying between them. Germline CDR1 and CDR2: MDHEN and SYDVKM. The DNA of the CDR3 is TGTGCCAGCAGTCTCTCAGACACGTTTGAGACCCAGTACTTC. It yields the protein CASSLSDTFETQYF.

The chain is built from TRBV7-2 and TRBJ2-5; no reliable D call. The germline V and J ends were trimmed by 3 bases and 5 bases, with 10 bases remaining between them. The CDR3 is made up of 13 amino acids. Germline lookup yields CDR1 SGHTA and CDR2 FQGNSA. The CDR3 coding sequence is TGTGCCAGCAGCTTTAGCAATCCGGAGACCCAGTACTTC. Translating gives CASSFSNPETQYF.

This clone showed up just a few times. The rearrangement joins TRBV28 to TRBJ1-1, with no clear D. CDR1 is MDHEN, CDR2 SYDVKM, per germline. V lost 2 bases and J lost 3, with 10 bases in between. The CDR3 is 14 residues long. CDR3 residues: CASSLDVQHTEAFF. The CDR3 nucleotides are TGTGCCAGCAGTTTAGATGTGCAGCACACTGAAGCTTTCTTT.

In its sample, this clone was seen a few times. This chain uses TRBV10-3 with TRBJ2-7; TRBD2 might be the D (5 bases). The CDR3 loop spans 12 amino acids. Germline lookup yields CDR1 ENHRY and CDR2 SYGVKD. Trimming cost V 2 bases and J 6 bases, with 8 bases left between them. The CDR3 is CAISELEGEQYV. The CDR3 DNA follows: TGTGCCATCAGTGAGCTAGAGGGCGAGCAGTACGTC.

The chain recombines TRBV7-2 with TRBJ2-3, with 9 positions matching TRBD2. The CDR3 length is 18 residues. CDR1 and CDR2 from the germline V gene are SGHTA and FQGNSA. Trimming took 3 bases from V and 0 from J; bases not matched to a gene: 10. CDR3 nucleotides: TGTGCCAGCAGCTTCGGTCTCGGGACTAGCTTCAGCACAGATACGCAGTATTTT. As protein: CASSFGLGTSFSTDTQYF.

The chain couples TRBV7-2 to TRBJ1-2, with D perhaps TRBD1 (5 bases). Per germline, CDR1 SGHTA and CDR2 FQGNSA. V gave up 4 bases and J gave up 4 bases, with 10 bases separating them. The length of the CDR3 is 13 residues. The CDR3 here is CASSYTGGYGYTF. DNA of the CDR3: TGTGCCAGCAGCTATACAGGTGGCTATGGCTACACCTTC.

This clone was counted between two and nine times. The rearrangement joins TRBV9 to TRBJ1-2, with D uncertain. The V gene's germline CDR1 is SGDLS and CDR2 YYNGEE. Deletions cut 5 bases from V and 3 bases from J, with 11 bases between. The length of the CDR3 is 13 residues. In DNA form, the CDR3 reads TGTGCCAGCAGGAAGGCCTCGGACTATGGCTACACCTTC. Translation: CASRKASDYGYTF. Full variable domain (rest looked up from reference TRBV9 and TRBJ1-2): DSGVTQTPKHLITATGQRVTLRCSPRSGDLSVYWYQQSLDQGLQFLIQYYNGEERAKGNILERFSAQQFPDLHSELNLSSLELGDSALYFCASRKASDYGYTFGSGTRLTVV.

This chain joins TRBV9 and TRBJ1-1, with TRBD1 matching over 8 bases. V lost 0 bases, J lost 7 bases, and 8 bases stayed unmatched. The CDR3 contains 15 residues. Per germline, CDR1 SGDLS and CDR2 YYNGEE. CDR3 protein: CASSVEPRQGREAFF. Here the CDR3 DNA reads TGTGCCAGCAGCGTAGAGCCCCGACAGGGGCGTGAAGCTTTCTTT.

This clone appeared a few times. The chain employs TRBV19 and TRBJ1-1; D is possibly TRBD1 (6 bases). Deletions cut 4 bases from V and 0 bases from J, with 9 bases between. Per the germline V gene, CDR1 is LNHDA and CDR2 is SQIVND (reference sequence). The CDR3 totals 14 residues. Here the CDR3 reads CASSKDSLNTEAFF. DNA of the CDR3: TGTGCCAGTAGTAAGGACAGCCTGAACACTGAAGCTTTCTTT.

The V call is TRBV18, the J call TRBJ2-7; tentative D call: TRBD1 (7 bases). The CDR3 is 14 amino acids. Germline CDR1 reads KGHSH; CDR2 reads LQKENI. V lost 3 bases and J 3 bases, leaving 12 bases between the germline ends. The CDR3, as DNA: TGTGCCAGCTCACCGGGAGGACAGGTCTACGAGCAGTACGTC. This sequence encodes CASSPGGQVYEQYV.